This TCR beta chain was captured in a study of blood T cell repertoires in COVID-19. Study information: From the United States, Italy and Spain came samples of acute and convalescent COVID-19. Sources were T cells, B-cell-depleted T cells, or PBMCs; the material itself was cDNA or gDNA.

The germline V gene encodes CDR1 SNHLY and CDR2 FYNNEI. V shed 5 bases and J 8 bases; nucleotides not matched to a gene: 11. The CDR3 length is 14 residues. Sequenced by immunoSEQ multiplex PCR; TCRdb stores in-frame clones only, minus some. The data contain some 340,000 clones, 90% of them seen just once; the ten biggest clones take up around 3.9%. Residents of 20 to 25 US areas, aged roughly 18 to 89 years, made up the participants. Cohorts were assigned according to the clinical history that participants reported. This receptor was taken from a woman aged 25 to 45 who had been exposed to COVID-19. Sequencing was done on a sample of PBMCs or T cells enriched from blood (not recorded which). The rearrangement links TRBV2 to TRBJ1-1; 7 nucleotides agree with TRBD1. The chain's CDR3 is CASSSLPGTAEAFF. The DNA of the CDR3 is TGTGCCAGCAGTTCCCTGCCCGGGACAGCCGAAGCTTTCTTT.